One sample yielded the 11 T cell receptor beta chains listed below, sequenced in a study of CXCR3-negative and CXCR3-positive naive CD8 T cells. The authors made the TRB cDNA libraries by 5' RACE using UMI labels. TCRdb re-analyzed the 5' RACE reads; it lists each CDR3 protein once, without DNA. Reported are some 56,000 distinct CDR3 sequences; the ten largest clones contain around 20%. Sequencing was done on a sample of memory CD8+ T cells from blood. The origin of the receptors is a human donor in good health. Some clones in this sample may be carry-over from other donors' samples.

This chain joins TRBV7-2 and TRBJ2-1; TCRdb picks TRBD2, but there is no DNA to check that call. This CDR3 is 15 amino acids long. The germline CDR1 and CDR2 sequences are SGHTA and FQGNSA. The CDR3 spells CASSMGLAGGNEQFF.

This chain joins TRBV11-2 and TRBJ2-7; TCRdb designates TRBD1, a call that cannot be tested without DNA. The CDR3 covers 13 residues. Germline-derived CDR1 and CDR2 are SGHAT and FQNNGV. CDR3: CASSRSSAPEQYF.

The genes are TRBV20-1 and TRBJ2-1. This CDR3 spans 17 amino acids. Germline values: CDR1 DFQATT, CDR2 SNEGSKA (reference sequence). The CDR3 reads CSARDERGQTPYNEQFF.

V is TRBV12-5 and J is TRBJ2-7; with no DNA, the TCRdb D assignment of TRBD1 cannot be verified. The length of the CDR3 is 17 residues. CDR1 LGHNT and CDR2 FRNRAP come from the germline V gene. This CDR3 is CASGLKTTGTGGDEQYF.

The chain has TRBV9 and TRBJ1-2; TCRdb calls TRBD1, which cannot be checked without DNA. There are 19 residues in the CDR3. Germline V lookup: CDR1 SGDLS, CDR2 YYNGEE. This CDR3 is CASSEGPRDRGQGYYGYTF.

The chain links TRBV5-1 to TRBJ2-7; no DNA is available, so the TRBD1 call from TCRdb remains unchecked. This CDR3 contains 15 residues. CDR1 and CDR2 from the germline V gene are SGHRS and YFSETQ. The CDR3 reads CASSLAGTASYEQYF.

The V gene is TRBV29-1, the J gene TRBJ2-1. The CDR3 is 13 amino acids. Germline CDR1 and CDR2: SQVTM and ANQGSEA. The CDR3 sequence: CSVEDQLINEQFF.

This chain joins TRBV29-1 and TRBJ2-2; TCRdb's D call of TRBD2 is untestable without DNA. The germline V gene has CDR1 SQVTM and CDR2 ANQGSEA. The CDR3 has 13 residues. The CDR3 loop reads CSVLAGVTGELFF.

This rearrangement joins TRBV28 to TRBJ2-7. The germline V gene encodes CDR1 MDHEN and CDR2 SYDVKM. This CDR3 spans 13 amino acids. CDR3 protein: CASSRQSAYEQYF.

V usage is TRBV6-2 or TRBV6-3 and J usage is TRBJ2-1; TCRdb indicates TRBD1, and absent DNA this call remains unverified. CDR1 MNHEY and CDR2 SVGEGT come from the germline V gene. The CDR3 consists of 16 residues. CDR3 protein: CASMTGQAGVDNEQFF.

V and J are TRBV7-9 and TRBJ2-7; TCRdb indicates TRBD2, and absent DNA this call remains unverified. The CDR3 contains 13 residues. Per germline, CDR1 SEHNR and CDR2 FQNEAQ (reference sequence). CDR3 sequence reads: CASKGTSAYEQYF.